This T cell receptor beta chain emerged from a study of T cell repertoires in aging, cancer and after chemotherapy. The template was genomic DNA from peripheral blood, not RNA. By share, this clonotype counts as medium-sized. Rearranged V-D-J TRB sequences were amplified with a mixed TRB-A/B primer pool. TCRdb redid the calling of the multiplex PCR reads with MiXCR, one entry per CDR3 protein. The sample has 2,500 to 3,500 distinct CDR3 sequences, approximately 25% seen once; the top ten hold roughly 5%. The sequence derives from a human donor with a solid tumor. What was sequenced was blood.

CDR3 sequence: CASSRQGPNYGYTF. The CDR3 DNA reads TGTGCCAGCAGTCGACAGGGCCCTAACTATGGCTACACCTTC. This rearrangement joins TRBV12-3 or TRBV12-4 to TRBJ1-2, with 7 positions matching TRBD1. The length of the CDR3 is 14 residues. V dropped 5 bases and J dropped 0; count of bases not matched to a gene: 3.